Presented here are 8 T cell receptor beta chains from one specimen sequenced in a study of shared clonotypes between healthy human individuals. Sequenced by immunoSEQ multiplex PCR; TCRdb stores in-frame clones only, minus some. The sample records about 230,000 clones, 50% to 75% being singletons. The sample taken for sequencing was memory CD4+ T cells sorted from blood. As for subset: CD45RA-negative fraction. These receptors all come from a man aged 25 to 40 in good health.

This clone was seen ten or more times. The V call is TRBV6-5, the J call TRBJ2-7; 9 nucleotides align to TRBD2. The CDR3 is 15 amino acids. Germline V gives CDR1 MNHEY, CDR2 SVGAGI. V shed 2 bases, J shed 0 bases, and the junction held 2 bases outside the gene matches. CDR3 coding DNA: TGTGCCAGCAGTTACATTAGCGGGAGCTCCTACGAGCAGTACTTC. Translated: CASSYISGSSYEQYF.

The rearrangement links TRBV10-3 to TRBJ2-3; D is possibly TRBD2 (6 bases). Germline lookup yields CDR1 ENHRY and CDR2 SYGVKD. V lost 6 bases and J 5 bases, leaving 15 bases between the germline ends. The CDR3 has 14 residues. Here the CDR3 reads CAISLEGSGDTQYF. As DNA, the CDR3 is TGTGCCATCAGCCTGGAGGGGAGTGGAGATACGCAGTATTTT.

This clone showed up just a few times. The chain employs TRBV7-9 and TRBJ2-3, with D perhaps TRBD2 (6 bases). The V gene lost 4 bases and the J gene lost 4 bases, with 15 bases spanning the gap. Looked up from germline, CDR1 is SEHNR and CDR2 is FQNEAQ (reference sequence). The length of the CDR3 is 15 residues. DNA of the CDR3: TGTGCCAGCAGCTACCCCGGGCAGCGGGCAGATACGCAGTATTTT. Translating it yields CASSYPGQRADTQYF.

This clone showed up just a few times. The CDR3 reads CASSPGGGNEKLFF. CDR3 sequence (DNA): TGTGCCAGCTCACCAGGAGGGGGCAATGAAAAACTGTTTTTT. The chain is built from TRBV18 and TRBJ1-4; 7 nucleotides agree with TRBD1. This CDR3 contains 14 residues. CDR1 is KGHSH and CDR2 is LQKENI in the germline V gene. V lost 2 bases to trimming and J lost 5 bases; unmatched junction nucleotides: 2.

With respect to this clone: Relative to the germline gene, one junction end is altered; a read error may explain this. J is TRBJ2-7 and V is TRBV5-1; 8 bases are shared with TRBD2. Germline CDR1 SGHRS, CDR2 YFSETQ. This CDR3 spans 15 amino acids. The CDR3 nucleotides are TGCGCCAGCAGATTGGGTAGCGGGAACCGGGGTGAGCAGTACTTC. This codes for CASRLGSGNRGEQYF.

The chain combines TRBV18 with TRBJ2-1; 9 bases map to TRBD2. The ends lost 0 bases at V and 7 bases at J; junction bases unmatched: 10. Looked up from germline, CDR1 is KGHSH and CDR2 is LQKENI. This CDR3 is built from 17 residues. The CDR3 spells CASSPPSPSGIWNEQFF. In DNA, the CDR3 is TGTGCCAGCTCACCACCCTCGCCTAGCGGGATTTGGAATGAGCAGTTCTTC.

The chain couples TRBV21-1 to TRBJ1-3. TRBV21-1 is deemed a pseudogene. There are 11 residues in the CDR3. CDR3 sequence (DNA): TGTGCCAGCAGCGCGACCGTCACCATATATTTT. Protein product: CASSATVTIYF.

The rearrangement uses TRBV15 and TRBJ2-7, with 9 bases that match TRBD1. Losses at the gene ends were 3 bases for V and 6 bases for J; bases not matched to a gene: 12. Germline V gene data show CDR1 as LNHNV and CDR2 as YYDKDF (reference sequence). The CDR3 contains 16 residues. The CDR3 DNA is TGTGCCACCAGCAGGGACCTGGGACAGGGATGGGGCGAGCAGTACTTC. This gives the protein CATSRDLGQGWGEQYF.